These 21 T cell receptor beta chains share one sample of origin, sequenced in a study of blood T cell repertoires in COVID-19. Sequenced by immunoSEQ multiplex PCR; TCRdb stores in-frame clones only, minus some. The table records 200,000 or so clones, approximately 91% of them present only once. Sequencing was done on a sample of peripheral blood. The source is a man aged 65-85 years with active or convalescent COVID-19.

V gene TRBV28 combines with J gene TRBJ2-5; 7 bases line up with TRBD2. Trimming cost V 1 base and J 5 bases; bases outside gene matches: 7. Germline assignment: CDR1 MDHEN and CDR2 SYDVKM. The CDR3 totals 15 residues. The CDR3 nucleotides are TGTGCCAGCAGTTTATCACGTTTGGGGGGGGAGACCCAGTACTTC. This gives the protein CASSLSRLGGETQYF. The full variable domain, its missing parts supplied by reference TRBV28 and TRBJ2-5, is DVKVTQSSRYLVKRTGEKVFLECVQDMDHENMFWYRQDPGLGLRLIYFSYDVKMKEKGDIPEGYSVSREKKERFSLILESASTNQTSMYLCASSLSRLGGETQYFGPGTRLLVL.

The chain links TRBV5-1 to TRBJ2-6; 11 nucleotides line up with TRBD1. Germline trimming cut 0 bases from V and 16 bases from J; bases unmatched to any gene: 6. Germline CDR1 is SGHRS and CDR2 is YFSETQ. This CDR3 is 14 amino acids long. CDR3 in DNA: TGCGCCAGCAGCTTGGGGGACAGGGGGACCCGACTGACTTTC. Translating it yields CASSLGDRGTRLTF.

The V call is TRBV19, the J call TRBJ1-5, with 8 nucleotides matching TRBD1. Germline V lookup: CDR1 LNHDA, CDR2 SQIVND (reference sequence). Losses at the gene ends were 7 bases for V and 7 bases for J; bases not matched to a gene: 12. This CDR3 is 15 amino acids long. CDR3 DNA sequence: TGTGCCAGTAACCGTCCAGGGGGCGCTGGGCAGCCCCAGCATTTT. Amino acid sequence: CASNRPGGAGQPQHF. Combining the CDR3 with reference TRBV19 and TRBJ1-5 gives the whole variable domain DGGITQSPKYLFRKEGQNVTLSCEQNLNHDAMYWYRQDPGQGLRLIYYSQIVNDFQKGDIAEGYSVSREKKESFPLTVTSAQKNPTAFYLCASNRPGGAGQPQHFGDGTRLSIL.

This clone is a singleton in its sample. The V and J genes are TRBV9 and TRBJ2-5, with D perhaps TRBD2 (6 bases). The CDR3 is 16 amino acids. V gave up 0 bases and J gave up 0 bases, with 12 bases separating them. Germline V lookup: CDR1 SGDLS, CDR2 YYNGEE. The CDR3 spells CASSVGGGGYQETQYF. CDR3 nucleotides: TGTGCCAGCAGCGTAGGGGGAGGTGGGTACCAAGAGACCCAGTACTTC.

V gene TRBV10-3 combines with J gene TRBJ1-2, with D unresolved. Trimming removed 10 bases from V and 8 bases from J, with 26 bases in between. Germline V gene data show CDR1 as ENHRY and CDR2 as SYGVKD. The length of the CDR3 is 15 residues. The CDR3 nucleotides are TGTGCCAGCCGACCCCTGGGAGGGAGGATCCACGGCTACACCTTC. This gives the protein CASRPLGGRIHGYTF.

V and J are TRBV28 and TRBJ1-6, with 7 bases identical to TRBD1. The CDR3 has 15 amino acids. Germline values: CDR1 MDHEN, CDR2 SYDVKM. After removal of 8 bases from V and 3 bases from J, the junction contained 7 bases not matched to a gene. The CDR3 DNA reads TGTGCCAGCGGAGAACAGGGGAACTATAATTCACCCCTCCACTTT. Residues: CASGEQGNYNSPLHF.

Remarks on this clone: The sample carries other DNA sequences with the same CDR3. The chain recombines TRBV30 with TRBJ1-1; D is unresolved. V was clipped by 0 bases and J by 1 base, with 6 bases between them. Germline loops: CDR1 GTSNPN, CDR2 SVGIG (reference sequence). This CDR3 spans 13 amino acids. For the CDR3, the DNA is TGTGCCTGGAGTGTACGAGGGAACACTGAAGCTTTCTTT. This gives the protein CAWSVRGNTEAFF.

The J gene is TRBJ1-6, the V gene TRBV3-1 (or the pseudogene TRBV3-2), with TRBD1 as a possible D gene (6 bases). Germline values: CDR1 LGHDT, CDR2 YNNKEL (reference sequence). Trimming cost V 0 bases and J 4 bases, with 7 bases left between them. CDR3 length equals 15 residues. CDR3 in DNA: TGTGCCAGCAGCCAAGAAACAGGGTATAATTCACCCCTCCACTTT. Protein product: CASSQETGYNSPLHF.

The chain uses TRBV19 and TRBJ1-5; 7 bases align to TRBD1. This CDR3 is built from 14 residues. Germline CDR1 LNHDA, CDR2 SQIVND (reference sequence). Losses at the gene ends were 6 bases for V and 9 bases for J; bases not matched to a gene: 11. CDR3 sequence reads: CASSTTGEKGPQHF. The CDR3 DNA is TGTGCCAGTAGCACTACAGGGGAGAAAGGGCCCCAGCATTTT.

V gene TRBV6-1 combines with J gene TRBJ2-7; TRBD1 matches 9 bases. V lost 2 bases to trimming and J lost 8 bases; unmatched junction nucleotides: 13. The CDR3 consists of 16 residues. The germline V gene has CDR1 MNHNS and CDR2 SASEGT. Here the CDR3 reads CASSEKRRTGVGKQYF. CDR3 coding DNA: TGTGCCAGCAGTGAAAAGAGGAGGACAGGGGTTGGGAAGCAGTACTTC.

V gene TRBV12-3 or TRBV12-4 combines with J gene TRBJ1-1, with D uncertain. The CDR3 extends over 13 amino acids. Trimming removed 1 base at V and 6 bases at J, with 9 bases between. The CDR3: CASSLDEISEAFF. For the CDR3, the DNA is TGTGCCAGCAGTTTAGACGAGATATCTGAAGCTTTCTTT.

This clone was found a few times. The chain employs TRBV20-1 and TRBJ2-1; D might be TRBD1 (6 bases). Trimming shortened V by 3 bases and J by 0 bases, and 21 bases separated the two germline ends. The V gene's germline CDR1 is DFQATT and CDR2 SNEGSKA (reference sequence). The CDR3 loop spans 18 amino acids. The CDR3 spells CSASGDQGHRSSYNEQFF. In DNA form, the CDR3 reads TGCAGTGCTAGTGGGGACCAGGGACATAGGAGCTCCTACAATGAGCAGTTCTTC.

The chain links TRBV18 to TRBJ1-3; no clear D gene. The CDR3 totals 13 residues. Germline V lookup: CDR1 KGHSH, CDR2 LQKENI. Deletions cut 4 bases from V and 2 bases from J, with 6 bases between. The CDR3 DNA sequence: TGTGCCAGCTCACTATCCCCTGGAAACACCATATATTTT. Protein product: CASSLSPGNTIYF.

In its sample, this clone was seen once. The genes are TRBV6-6 and TRBJ2-5; 7 nucleotides line up with TRBD2. With V trimmed by 7 bases and J by 5 bases, 7 bases remained unmatched. Germline assignment: CDR1 MNHNY and CDR2 SVGAGI (reference sequence). The CDR3 has 13 amino acids. The CDR3 loop is CASIRGSLETQYF. CDR3 DNA: TGTGCCAGCATTCGCGGGAGTTTGGAGACCCAGTACTTC.

The CDR3 DNA reads as TGTGCCAGCAGCCTACATGACTGGAGCTCCTACAATGAGCAGTTCTTC. Residues: CASSLHDWSSYNEQFF. The chain links TRBV14 to TRBJ2-1; unclear D gene. The CDR3 length is 16 residues. The V gene's germline CDR1 is SGHDN and CDR2 FVKESK. V lost 4 bases, J lost 0 bases, and 13 bases lay in between.

DNA of the CDR3: TGCGCCAGCAGTCGGAACGGAGCGGGGCCCCAGCATTTT. Protein sequence: CASSRNGAGPQHF. The chain is built from TRBV23-1 and TRBJ1-5; D uncertain. Being an ORF, TRBV23-1 has a function that is uncertain. The CDR3 is 13 amino acids. V was clipped by 4 bases and J by 9 bases, with 13 bases between them.

The rearrangement uses TRBV7-2 and TRBJ1-1; 12 bases fit TRBD1. V was clipped by 5 bases and J by 0 bases; unmatched bases: 13. The length of the CDR3 is 19 residues. Germline V gene sequence: CDR1 SGHTA, CDR2 FQGNSA. The CDR3: CASSQYDRDRGPLNTEAFF. The CDR3, as DNA: TGTGCCAGCAGCCAATATGACCGGGACAGGGGGCCCTTGAACACTGAAGCTTTCTTT.

The rearrangement links TRBV5-1 to TRBJ2-7; a weak D match, TRBD2 (5 bases). The CDR3 is made up of 14 amino acids. V was pared by 4 bases and J by 7 bases, with 18 bases between. CDR1 and CDR2 (germline): SGHRS, YFSETQ. CDR3: CASSKPGSLREQYF. DNA of the CDR3: TGCGCCAGCAGCAAACCGGGAAGCCTACGAGAGCAGTACTTC.

This clone was detected only once. V gene TRBV28 combines with J gene TRBJ2-2, with D perhaps TRBD2 (5 bases). This CDR3 contains 13 residues. Germline V gene data show CDR1 as MDHEN and CDR2 as SYDVKM. Trimming took off 7 bases at V and 6 bases at J, with 12 bases between the two ends. CDR3 sequence: CASIAPGAGELFF. As DNA, the CDR3 is TGTGCCAGCATTGCCCCCGGGGCCGGGGAGCTGTTTTTT.

The gene calls are TRBV6-5 and TRBJ1-2; no reliable D call. The V gene lost 2 bases and the J gene lost 0 bases, with 10 bases spanning the gap. Germline-derived CDR1 and CDR2 are MNHEY and SVGAGI. The CDR3 has 15 amino acids. CDR3 protein: CASSYDYRTNYGYTF. The CDR3 DNA sequence: TGTGCCAGCAGTTACGATTACAGAACTAACTATGGCTACACCTTC.

The CDR3 nucleotides read TGTGCCAGCAGCCCCGAGGGAATCGGGGGGGTTAACTATGGCTACACCTTC. As protein: CASSPEGIGGVNYGYTF. The chain joins TRBV7-2 to TRBJ1-2, with D possibly matching TRBD1 (5 bases). V lost 5 bases and J lost 1, with 20 bases in between. CDR1 and CDR2 (germline): SGHTA, FQGNSA. This CDR3 has 17 amino acids. The full variable domain, its missing parts supplied by reference TRBV7-2 and TRBJ1-2, is GAGVSQSPSNKVTEKGKDVELRCDPISGHTALYWYRQSLGQGLEFLIYFQGNSAPDKSGLPSDRFSAERTGGSVSTLTIQRTQQEDSAVYLCASSPEGIGGVNYGYTFGSGTRLTVV.